This is a list of T cell receptor beta chains from one sample in a study of Ad26.COV2.S vaccination and SARS-CoV-2 variants. TCRdb keeps only in-frame clones here, not all; method: immunoSEQ multiplex PCR. The sample lists under 150,000 clones; roughly 89% were seen once. The sample was peripheral blood, taken after recovery from COVID-19. These TCRs come from a human donor who had recovered from COVID-19. CDR3s include the opening cysteine and the closing phenylalanine or tryptophan. Each record gives: CDR3 DNA, CDR3 protein, clone size, J gene, V gene, D gene. The D gene is left open where the match is weak. Clone size is shown for a subset of rows, as once, few, many or a class of expanded clone.

TGTGCCAGCAGTGACACGGGGTCGGCCAAAAACATTCAGTACTTC | CASSDTGSAKNIQYF | once | TRBJ2-4 | TRBV6-2/TRBV6-3 | .
TGTGCCAGCAGCTCACCGGGACAGGGGGCGAGGGAGCAGTACTTC | CASSSPGQGAREQYF | . | TRBJ2-7 | TRBV5-4 | TRBD1
TGTGCCAGCAGCCTTAGCGGGGGGGTAGAGACCCAGTACTTC | CASSLSGGVETQYF | few | TRBJ2-5 | TRBV7-2 | TRBD2
TGTGCCAGCAGCGTAGCGGCGGCGAACACCGGGGAGCTGTTTTTT | CASSVAAANTGELFF | . | TRBJ2-2 | TRBV9 | .
TGTGCCAGCAGCTTAACCCGAGGGGATGAGCAGTTCTTC | CASSLTRGDEQFF | . | TRBJ2-1 | TRBV7-2 | .
TGTGCCAGTAGTCTCGGGACGAAGCAGTTCTTC | CASSLGTKQFF | . | TRBJ2-1 | TRBV19 | .
TGTGCCAGCAGTGTCTCCAGTGGCACTGAAGCTTTCTTT | CASSVSSGTEAFF | . | TRBJ1-1 | TRBV28 | .
TGTGCCAGCAGCGTAGGGTCGCTAGCGGGGGGATCGTACAATGAGCAGTTCTTC | CASSVGSLAGGSYNEQFF | . | TRBJ2-1 | TRBV9 | TRBD2
TGTGCCAGCAGTTTATCAGGCGATACGCAGTATTTT | CASSLSGDTQYF | . | TRBJ2-3 | TRBV27 | .
TGTGCCAGCAGTTACCGTTCGAACACTGAAGCTTTCTTT | CASSYRSNTEAFF | few | TRBJ1-1 | TRBV6-6 | .
TGTGCTAGCAGCTTAGCCTCCACCCCGACTGGGAGTCAAGAGACCCAGTACTTC | CASSLASTPTGSQETQYF | . | TRBJ2-5 | TRBV7-7 | .
TGTGCCAGCAGTTACCAGGGATTAGGATCCTATAATTCACCCCTCCACTTT | CASSYQGLGSYNSPLHF | . | TRBJ1-6 | TRBV6-2/TRBV6-3 | .
TGTGCCAGCAGCTTAGCCGGACTAGCGGGGGACCCATACGAGCAGTACTTC | CASSLAGLAGDPYEQYF | . | TRBJ2-7 | TRBV7-2 | TRBD2
TGTGCCAGTAGATTCGGGGACACCATATATTTT | CASRFGDTIYF | . | TRBJ1-3 | TRBV6-5 | .
TGTGCCAGCAGCTTATATGCCGGCATGAACACTGAAGCTTTCTTT | CASSLYAGMNTEAFF | . | TRBJ1-1 | TRBV7-8 | .
TGTGCCAGCAGCGTAGGAGGGGATGCAGATACGCAGTATTTT | CASSVGGDADTQYF | . | TRBJ2-3 | TRBV7-9 | .
TGCGCCAGCAGCCCCGGGACAGGGTTTAGGTGGACTGAAGCTTTCTTT | CASSPGTGFRWTEAFF | . | TRBJ1-1 | TRBV4-3 | TRBD1
TGTGCCAGCAGTTTATGGCGGGTCAGGGACGGCACCGGGGAGCTGTTTTTT | CASSLWRVRDGTGELFF | once | TRBJ2-2 | TRBV28 | .
TGTGCCAGTAGTATAATGGTGAACACTGAAGCTTTCTTT | CASSIMVNTEAFF | once | TRBJ1-1 | TRBV19 | .
TGTGCCACAAAGATCGACTATGGCTACACCTTC | CATKIDYGYTF | . | TRBJ1-2 | TRBV25-1 | .
TGTGCCAGCAGCGTAGGGGGGAACCAAGAGACCCAGTACTTC | CASSVGGNQETQYF | . | TRBJ2-5 | TRBV9 | .
TGTGCCAGCAGTCCCGCGGGACAGGGGGCCTTTAGCAATCAGCCCCAGCATTTT | CASSPAGQGAFSNQPQHF | few | TRBJ1-5 | TRBV28 | TRBD1
TGTGCCAGCAGCCGTCGGACTATACAAGAGACCCAGTACTTC | CASSRRTIQETQYF | . | TRBJ2-5 | TRBV7-9 | .
TGTGCCAGCAGCTCGGCGGGGCAGGTCTATGGCTACACCTTC | CASSSAGQVYGYTF | . | TRBJ1-2 | TRBV7-9 | .
TGCGCCAGCAGCCAAGATGACAGGGCCTCCTACGAGCAGTACTTC | CASSQDDRASYEQYF | few | TRBJ2-7 | TRBV4-3 | TRBD1
TGTGCCAGCAGCCAGGGACAGGGAGGACCTATCGAGCAGTTCTTC | CASSQGQGGPIEQFF | . | TRBJ2-1 | TRBV28 | TRBD1
TGTGCCAGCAGCCTAGCCGAATTAGGGGCCACTGAAGCTTTCTTT | CASSLAELGATEAFF | . | TRBJ1-1 | TRBV7-9 | .
TGTGCCAGCAGCTTCCAGGCGAATGAGCAGTTCTTC | CASSFQANEQFF | . | TRBJ2-1 | TRBV7-9 | .
TGTGCCAGCAGCCAAATAGGTACTGAAGCTTTCTTT | CASSQIGTEAFF | . | TRBJ1-1 | TRBV3-1/TRBV3-2 | .
TGTGCCAGCAGCGTAGCATCCGAACTTGAAGCTTTCTTT | CASSVASELEAFF | . | TRBJ1-1 | TRBV9 | .
TGCGCCAGCAGCCTGGGGACAGGGCCGACTGACACTGAAGCTTTCTTT | CASSLGTGPTDTEAFF | once | TRBJ1-1 | TRBV5-1 | TRBD1
TGTGCCAGCAGTGAGTACGAGCAGTACTTC | CASSEYEQYF | . | TRBJ2-7 | TRBV2 | .
TGTGCCAGTAGTATAGGGATGGGTCTGCTAGATACGCAGTATTTT | CASSIGMGLLDTQYF | . | TRBJ2-3 | TRBV19 | .
TGTGCCAGCAGCTTGGGCGGGGCGAGCTCCTACGAGCAGTACTTC | CASSLGGASSYEQYF | . | TRBJ2-7 | TRBV5-4 | .
TGTGCCAGCTCCCCCTCCGAGGGAAACACCATATATTTT | CASSPSEGNTIYF | . | TRBJ1-3 | TRBV18 | .
TGTGCCAGCAGCTCCACCGGGACAAGTCCTTTTACGAATTCACCCCTCCACTTT | CASSSTGTSPFTNSPLHF | . | TRBJ1-6 | TRBV7-2 | .
TGTGCCAGCAGTCGACAGAAAACTAGCACAGATACGCAGTATTTT | CASSRQKTSTDTQYF | . | TRBJ2-3 | TRBV11-3 | .